The rows below give T cell receptor beta chains drawn from one sample of a study of shared clonotypes between healthy human individuals. This table comes from immunoSEQ multiplex PCR, and its TCRdb copy is limited to in-frame clones, with some not included. The sample holds 2 million to 2.5 million clones; around 95% are singletons and the top ten take 0.13%. The sequenced sample consisted of naive CD4+ T cells sorted from blood. The receptors were gathered from a man between 18 and 35 years old in good health. The CDR3 runs from the conserved cysteine through the conserved F or W. D genes are given only for firm matches. Not all rows give a size; the values are once, few, many and, for expanded clones, a class.

size: -; D: TRBD2; J: TRBJ2-2; V: TRBV5-1; DNA: TGCGCCAGCAGAGGGACTAGCGGAGACACCGGGGAGCTGTTTTTT; CDR3: CASRGTSGDTGELFF
size: -; D: -; J: TRBJ1-2; V: TRBV10-1; DNA: TGCGCCAGCAGTGAAGGTCGGGATGGCTATGGCTACACCTTC; CDR3: CASSEGRDGYGYTF
size: -; D: -; J: TRBJ2-1; V: TRBV10-3; DNA: TGTGCCATCAGTGTAGGTCGGGACTTGTCAACAACCTACAATGAGCAGTTCTTC; CDR3: CAISVGRDLSTTYNEQFF
size: -; D: TRBD1; J: TRBJ2-2; V: TRBV9; DNA: TGTGCCAGCAGCGTAGGACAGGGTGTGACCGGGGAGCTGTTTTTT; CDR3: CASSVGQGVTGELFF
size: once; D: -; J: TRBJ2-1; V: TRBV9; DNA: TGTGCCAGCAGCGTAGCCGCATCGGGCGAGCAGTTCTTC; CDR3: CASSVAASGEQFF
size: -; D: TRBD2; J: TRBJ2-7; V: TRBV11-2; DNA: TGTGCCAGCAGCATTAGCGGGACGGAACAGTACTTC; CDR3: CASSISGTEQYF
size: -; D: -; J: TRBJ1-5; V: TRBV11-3; DNA: TGTGCCGGCGGGATAGGGCAGGGAGAACAGCCCCAGCATTTT; CDR3: CAGGIGQGEQPQHF
size: -; D: -; J: TRBJ2-5; V: TRBV7-2; DNA: TGTGCCAGCAGCTTAAATTTCGGGGAGACCCAGTACTTC; CDR3: CASSLNFGETQYF
size: -; D: -; J: TRBJ2-7; V: TRBV30; DNA: TGTGCCTGGAGATACGGACAGAGAGCCTACGAGCAGTACTTC; CDR3: CAWRYGQRAYEQYF
size: -; D: -; J: TRBJ2-1; V: TRBV7-9; DNA: TGTGCCAGCAGCTTAATGCTCGTTGAGCAGTTCTTC; CDR3: CASSLMLVEQFF
size: -; D: TRBD1; J: TRBJ1-6; V: TRBV18; DNA: TGTGCCAGCTCACGGGACAGGGGGAATTCACCCCTCCACTTT; CDR3: CASSRDRGNSPLHF
size: -; D: TRBD1; J: TRBJ2-1; V: TRBV19; DNA: TGTGCCAGTAGTTCAGTGACAGGGGGAAACTACAATGAGCAGTTCTTC; CDR3: CASSSVTGGNYNEQFF
size: -; D: -; J: TRBJ1-5; V: TRBV4-1; DNA: TGCGCCAGCAGCCAAGAGACATCCCCAGGGTATCAGCCCCAGCATTTT; CDR3: CASSQETSPGYQPQHF
size: -; D: TRBD2; J: TRBJ2-2; V: TRBV5-1; DNA: TGCGCCAGCAGCTTACGGGCGGGAGCGAACGGGGAGCTGTTTTTT; CDR3: CASSLRAGANGELFF
size: -; D: -; J: TRBJ2-1; V: TRBV11-2; DNA: TGTGCCAGCAGCTCTTCGGACAGCCCCTACAATGAGCAGTTCTTC; CDR3: CASSSSDSPYNEQFF
size: -; D: TRBD2; J: TRBJ2-7; V: TRBV11-2; DNA: TGTGCCAGCAGCTTAGGCGCTAGCGGGATTTACGAGCAGTACTTC; CDR3: CASSLGASGIYEQYF
size: -; D: -; J: TRBJ1-1; V: TRBV6-5; DNA: TGTGCCAGCATCTCACCGGGGGGCGCGCGGACTGAAGCTTTCTTT; CDR3: CASISPGGARTEAFF
size: -; D: -; J: TRBJ2-3; V: TRBV18; DNA: TGTGCCAGCTCACCACCGTCAGCACCTGGCACAGATACGCAGTATTTT; CDR3: CASSPPSAPGTDTQYF
size: -; D: -; J: TRBJ2-7; V: TRBV7-2; DNA: TGTGCCAGTAATGCTAGGAGCTCCTACGAGCAGTACTTC; CDR3: CASNARSSYEQYF
size: -; D: -; J: TRBJ2-7; V: TRBV6-6; DNA: TGTGCCAGCAGCCGCGCGGGCCAGCAGTACTTC; CDR3: CASSRAGQQYF
size: -; D: TRBD1; J: TRBJ2-3; V: TRBV10-3; DNA: TGTGCCATCAATACTGGGACAGCAGATACGCAGTATTTT; CDR3: CAINTGTADTQYF
size: -; D: TRBD1; J: TRBJ2-2; V: TRBV5-1; DNA: TGCGCCAGCAGCTTATCCGGGACAGTTAACACCGGGGAGCTGTTTTTT; CDR3: CASSLSGTVNTGELFF
size: once; D: TRBD2; J: TRBJ2-1; V: TRBV6-1; DNA: TGTGCCAGCAGTGAAACTAGCGGTTTCTACAATGAGCAGTTCTTC; CDR3: CASSETSGFYNEQFF
size: -; D: TRBD1; J: TRBJ1-2; V: TRBV6-5; DNA: TGTGCCAGTCAGAGGGGGCTTGACTATGGCTACACCTTC; CDR3: CASQRGLDYGYTF
size: once; D: TRBD1; J: TRBJ1-6; V: TRBV5-1; DNA: TGCGCCAGCAGCTTCGCGGGACAGGGGAATTCACCCCTCCACTTT; CDR3: CASSFAGQGNSPLHF
size: -; D: TRBD2; J: TRBJ2-2; V: TRBV6-6; DNA: TGTGCCAGCAGTAGGACTAGCCTTACCGGGGAGCTGTTTTTT; CDR3: CASSRTSLTGELFF
size: -; D: TRBD1; J: TRBJ1-5; V: TRBV2; DNA: TGTGCCAGCAGTGAGGGGACAGTAGGGCAGCCCCAGCATTTT; CDR3: CASSEGTVGQPQHF
size: -; D: -; J: TRBJ1-2; V: TRBV4-1; DNA: TGCGCCAGCAGCCAAGAACGGGGGTCCGGCTATGGCTACACCTTC; CDR3: CASSQERGSGYGYTF
size: -; D: -; J: TRBJ1-2; V: TRBV9; DNA: TGTGCCAGCAGCGTAAACAGTGGTATGGGCTACACCTTC; CDR3: CASSVNSGMGYTF
size: -; D: -; J: TRBJ1-2; V: TRBV16; DNA: TGTGCCAGCAGCCAAGATTCGAATTATGGCTACACCTTC; CDR3: CASSQDSNYGYTF
size: -; D: -; J: TRBJ2-6; V: TRBV6-4; DNA: TGTGCCAGCAGCCCTGGGGACCTTGGCACCCTCGGGGCCAACGTCCTGACTTTC; CDR3: CASSPGDLGTLGANVLTF
size: -; D: TRBD2; J: TRBJ2-1; V: TRBV30; DNA: TGTGCCGGTAGCGGGGGGGCCTTTGAGCAGTTCTTC; CDR3: CAGSGGAFEQFF
size: -; D: TRBD1; J: TRBJ2-2; V: TRBV4-3; DNA: TGCGCCAGCAGCCGCACCGGGACAGGGGGCACCGGGGAGCTGTTTTTT; CDR3: CASSRTGTGGTGELFF
size: once; D: -; J: TRBJ1-2; V: TRBV19; DNA: TGTGCCAGTACCGATTCAGGAGGCCCCCCCTATGGCTACACCTTC; CDR3: CASTDSGGPPYGYTF
size: -; D: TRBD2; J: TRBJ2-7; V: TRBV29-1; DNA: TGCAGCGTCTCCGGTATAGCGGGAGTCTTCTTGGGTAAGCAGTACTTC; CDR3: CSVSGIAGVFLGKQYF
size: -; D: -; J: TRBJ2-6; V: TRBV10-3; DNA: TGTGCCATCAGTGAGTCGAGGGCAGGGAGCTCTGGGGCCAACGTCCTGACTTTC; CDR3: CAISESRAGSSGANVLTF